This T cell receptor beta chain derives from a study of spatial heterogeneity in lung cancer. Study-wide background: As counted in raw reads, each unique TCR and UMI combination appeared more than ten times on average.

Study-wide findings and caveats: More often at tumor resection than at routine follow-up, ubiquitous expanded tumor TCRs were detected in the blood.

TCR cDNA molecules each had a unique molecular identifier. TCRdb independently ran MiXCR on the 5' RACE reads; one entry per CDR3 protein. The data contain around 87,000 distinct CDR3 sequences, less than 15% of them singletons. The length of the CDR3 is 13 residues. The V end was cut by 8 bases, the J end by 2 bases, with 12 bases between. CDR1 KGHSH and CDR2 LQKENI come from the germline V gene. The time point here: sample taken at primary tumor resection. Without sorting, whole RNA was sequenced from tumor, nontumor lung or frozen PBMC. In its sample, this clonotype was seen a few times. Its antigen is unknown.

The starting material was PBMCs, obtained at surgery. The chain links TRBV18 to TRBJ2-5; the D call may be TRBD1 or TRBD2 (5 bases each). The TCR originated in a male donor with early-stage non-small cell lung cancer. Here the CDR3 reads CASRDPGQETQYF. Here the CDR3 DNA reads TGTGCCAGCCGGGACCCCGGGCAAGAGACCCAGTACTTC.